This T cell receptor beta chain comes out of a study of shared clonotypes between healthy human individuals. The overall study: Each donor's CD8 memory used one plate, CD8 naive two, each CD4 subset three. Whole-study findings and limits: Several donors had around 5.5% of their naive CD4 clonotypes in common.

Terminally differentiated effector memory CD45RA+ cells were excluded by CCR7 positive selection of CD45RO-negative cells. The V and J ends lost 5 bases and 10 bases, in that order; junction bases with no gene match: 7. The CDR3 runs to 13 residues. Germline V gives CDR1 MNHEY, CDR2 SMNVEV (reference sequence). Remarks on this clone: The antigen remains unidentified.

Using immunoSEQ multiplex PCR, the repertoire was profiled, and TCRdb retains in-frame clones only, with some absent. The data show roughly 2.1 million clones, more than 85% seen once. Sample: naive CD8+ T cells from PBMCs. This clonotype originated in a man between 18 and 29 years old in good health. Some clones in this sample may be carry-over from other donors' samples. This chain uses TRBV27 with TRBJ2-3; 9 nucleotides match TRBD1. CDR3 bases: TGTGCCAGCAGTCCACGGACAGGGGTGGCGCAGTATTTT. It codes for CASSPRTGVAQYF.